This T cell receptor beta chain was identified in a study of blood T cell repertoires in COVID-19. The wider study: Italy, Spain and the United States were the sources of the convalescent and acute COVID-19 samples. The analysed material was cDNA or gDNA that came from T cells, B-cell-depleted T cells, or PBMCs.

V gave up 0 bases and J gave up 7 bases, with 10 bases separating them. Germline CDR1 is SGHDT and CDR2 is YYEEEE. This CDR3 has 13 residues. As processed by the authors: The assay estimated nucleated cells by amplifying reference gene primers. Profiled with immunoSEQ multiplex PCR; TCRdb holds only in-frame clones, not every one. That table furnishes V, J and clone size, whereas the DNA furnished D and trimming. Of about 35,000 clones listed, roughly 73% are singletons. V is TRBV5-6 and J is TRBJ1-2, with a tentative D call TRBD1 (5 bases). This TCR was sampled from a man older than 75 with active or convalescent COVID-19. Sequenced material: peripheral blood. The CDR3 loop is CASSLGDRGGYTF. CDR3 nucleotide sequence: TGTGCCAGCAGCTTGGGGGATAGGGGTGGCTACACCTTC.